One and the same sample provided the 23 T cell receptor beta chains below, sequenced in a study of T cell changes during pregnancy in multiple sclerosis. Assay used: immunoSEQ multiplex PCR; TCRdb lists only in-frame clones, some missing. The table records tens of thousands of clones, 90% to 95% of them present only once. This specimen was peripheral blood, taken in the second trimester of pregnancy. The receptors shown here come from a female donor with multiple sclerosis, enrolled in a pregnancy study.

The rearrangement uses TRBV5-6 and TRBJ1-2, with 7 bases identical to TRBD1. This CDR3 spans 15 amino acids. V trimming: 2 bases; J trimming: 2 bases; junction bases outside the gene matches: 6. The V gene's germline CDR1 is SGHDT and CDR2 YYEEEE. Here the CDR3 reads CASSFYDRENYGYTF. CDR3 coding DNA: TGTGCCAGCAGCTTTTACGACAGGGAGAACTATGGCTACACCTTC.

The chain combines TRBV27 with TRBJ2-7, with TRBD1 matching over 7 bases. CDR3 size: 17 residues. Germline V gene sequence: CDR1 MNHEY, CDR2 SMNVEV (reference sequence). The V segment lost 5 bases and the J segment 3 bases; nucleotides outside the gene matches: 16. The CDR3 spells CASSDLGQRKGDYEQYF. The CDR3, as DNA: TGTGCCAGCAGTGACTTGGGACAGCGAAAGGGCGACTACGAGCAGTACTTC.

This sequence joins TRBV7-9 and TRBJ2-5; 8 bases agree with TRBD2. The ends lost 7 bases at V and 5 bases at J; junction bases unmatched: 6. Germline V gene sequence: CDR1 SEHNR, CDR2 FQNEAQ (reference sequence). This CDR3 contains 13 residues. CDR3 coding DNA: TGTGCCAGCACCCGGCGGGAGGCGGAGACCCAGTACTTC. Translated: CASTRREAETQYF.

V usage is TRBV6-6 and J usage is TRBJ2-4; no firm D call. Germline V gene sequence: CDR1 MNHNY, CDR2 SVGAGI (reference sequence). Trimming cost V 10 bases and J 0 bases, with 19 bases left between them. The CDR3 spans 16 residues. The DNA for the CDR3 is TGTGCCACCCAAGATCAAGGCGGTCTAGCCAAAAACATTCAGTACTTC. Residues: CATQDQGGLAKNIQYF.

The chain has TRBV28 and TRBJ2-3, with 7 bases matching TRBD2. The CDR3 sequence is 13 residues long. V lost 8 bases and J lost 3; bases outside the gene matches: 5. Germline CDR1 and CDR2: MDHEN and SYDVKM. The CDR3 spells CASWGGPTDTQYF. Written as DNA, the CDR3 is TGTGCCAGCTGGGGGGGTCCGACAGATACGCAGTATTTT.

The rearrangement joins TRBV18 to TRBJ2-3; TRBD2 agrees at 7 bases. V shed 1 base, J shed 4 bases, and the junction held 8 bases outside the gene matches. This CDR3 spans 16 amino acids. Looked up from germline, CDR1 is KGHSH and CDR2 is LQKENI. CDR3 coding DNA: TGTGCCAGCTCACCACTCCTGCGGGAGAGGGCAGATACGCAGTATTTT. Residues: CASSPLLRERADTQYF.

The chain carries TRBV28 and TRBJ1-2, with a tentative D call TRBD1 (6 bases). Germline CDR1 and CDR2: MDHEN and SYDVKM. The CDR3 loop spans 15 amino acids. Trimming removed 5 bases from V and 6 bases from J, with 19 bases in between. DNA of the CDR3: TGTGCCAGCAGTAGAACCAACAGGGTTTCTGATGGCTACACCTTC. Protein product: CASSRTNRVSDGYTF.

The chain joins TRBV27 to TRBJ2-7, with D possibly TRBD2 on 6 matching bases. Germline lookup yields CDR1 MNHEY and CDR2 SMNVEV (reference sequence). The CDR3 sequence is 13 residues long. The V gene lost 2 bases and the J gene lost 3 bases, with 8 bases spanning the gap. DNA of the CDR3: TGTGCCAGCAGTTTAGGGGGAGGCTACGAGCAGTACTTC. As protein: CASSLGGGYEQYF.

This chain uses TRBV2 with TRBJ2-4; D remains unclear. The V end was cut by 5 bases, the J end by 4 bases, with 6 bases between. The CDR3 covers 12 residues. Germline V gene lookup returns CDR1 SNHLY and CDR2 FYNNEI. In DNA, the CDR3 is TGTGCCAGCAGTCCCCAAAAAAACATTCAGTACTTC. It codes for CASSPQKNIQYF.

In its sample, this clone was seen once. CDR3 bases: TGCGCCAGCAGTATCCCGGGACAGATATTATACGAGCAGTACTTC. This codes for CASSIPGQILYEQYF. The V and J genes are TRBV10-1 and TRBJ2-7; TRBD1 matches 7 bases. V was pared by 5 bases and J by 4 bases, with 11 bases of the junction left unmatched. The CDR3 extends over 15 amino acids. Germline CDR1 WNHNN, CDR2 SYGVQD (reference sequence).

In nucleotides, the CDR3 is TGTGCCAGTAGTATCTTTTTTGCGGGAGGGCAGGCAGATACGCAGTATTTT. This codes for CASSIFFAGGQADTQYF. The chain has TRBV19 and TRBJ2-3, with 9 bases that match TRBD2. Germline V gene data show CDR1 as LNHDA and CDR2 as SQIVND (reference sequence). The CDR3 spans 17 residues. V dropped 3 bases and J dropped 4; count of bases not matched to a gene: 11.

This rearrangement joins TRBV9 to TRBJ1-3; weak D call: TRBD1 (5 bases). The V end was cut by 2 bases, the J end by 4 bases, with 10 bases between. Germline V gene lookup returns CDR1 SGDLS and CDR2 YYNGEE. There are 14 residues in the CDR3. The CDR3 reads CASSVQGTGNTIYF. As DNA, the CDR3 is TGTGCCAGCAGCGTCCAGGGAACGGGAAACACCATATATTTT.

V gene TRBV5-4 combines with J gene TRBJ2-1; tentatively, D is TRBD2 (5 bases). Trimming cost V 4 bases and J 9 bases, with 11 bases left between them. Germline V gene sequence: CDR1 SGHNT, CDR2 YYREEE (reference sequence). The CDR3 is made up of 12 amino acids. The CDR3 DNA reads TGTGCCAGCAGCATTAGCGTAGGTGAGCAGTTCTTC. The encoded protein is CASSISVGEQFF.

This rearrangement joins TRBV9 to TRBJ2-1, with 7 bases aligning to TRBD1. The CDR3 length is 14 residues. The germline V gene encodes CDR1 SGDLS and CDR2 YYNGEE. V lost 3 bases, J lost 8 bases, and 8 bases stayed unmatched. This CDR3 reads CASSAYTGVDEQFF. The DNA of the CDR3 is TGTGCCAGCAGCGCGTACACAGGGGTGGATGAGCAGTTCTTC.

The chain has TRBV2 and TRBJ2-5, with a tentative D call TRBD1 (6 bases). Trimming took 5 bases from V and 3 from J, leaving 10 bases between them. This CDR3 region has 13 residues. The V gene's germline CDR1 is SNHLY and CDR2 FYNNEI. The CDR3, as DNA: TGTGCCAGCAGTAGGGACATAGAAGAGACCCAGTACTTC. The encoded protein is CASSRDIEETQYF.

The chain recombines TRBV20-1 with TRBJ2-3; no definite D call. The germline V gene has CDR1 DFQATT and CDR2 SNEGSKA (reference sequence). This CDR3 contains 11 residues. The CDR3 DNA reads TGCTCCGGGTGGTACACAGATACGCAGTATTTT. As protein: CSGWYTDTQYF.

The chain combines TRBV10-3 with TRBJ2-1; D might be TRBD2 (6 bases). From germline, CDR1 is ENHRY and CDR2 SYGVKD. The CDR3 has 16 residues. Between the trimmed V and J ends, which lost 2 bases and 1 base, there was a span of 12 bases. The CDR3 region is CAISERLGSSYNEQFF. The CDR3 DNA is TGTGCCATCAGTGAGCGTCTCGGGAGTTCCTACAATGAGCAGTTCTTC.

The genes are TRBV19 and TRBJ2-2, with D possibly TRBD1 on 5 matching bases. V lost 6 bases and J lost 5, with 10 bases in between. Germline assignment: CDR1 LNHDA and CDR2 SQIVND (reference sequence). The CDR3 has 13 amino acids. For the CDR3, the DNA is TGTGCCAGTAGGACCCCAGGGACCGGGGAGCTGTTTTTT. As protein: CASRTPGTGELFF.

V usage is TRBV4-1 and J usage is TRBJ1-5; D might be TRBD1 (5 bases). The ends were cut back, 3 bases at V and 7 bases at J, with 13 bases in the middle. This CDR3 is built from 14 residues. The germline V gene encodes CDR1 MGHRA and CDR2 YSYEKL. The CDR3 spells CASSQGQGGQPQHF. CDR3 in DNA: TGCGCCAGCAGCCAGGGCCAGGGAGGGCAGCCCCAGCATTTT.

The rearrangement joins TRBV6-5 to TRBJ2-3, with D possibly being TRBD1 (5 bases). CDR1 MNHEY and CDR2 SVGAGI come from the germline V gene. V lost 0 bases and J lost 0, with 10 bases in between. The length of the CDR3 is 16 residues. The CDR3 is CASSYSRGASTDTQYF. CDR3 nucleotides: TGTGCCAGCAGTTACTCTCGTGGGGCTAGCACAGATACGCAGTATTTT.

This chain links TRBV7-6 with TRBJ2-5, with a tentative D call TRBD1 (6 bases). CDR1 SGHVS and CDR2 FNYEAQ come from the germline V gene. V dropped 0 bases and J dropped 5 bases, with 13 bases sitting between them. This CDR3 contains 15 residues. The CDR3 sequence is CASSLADSRRETQYF. CDR3 DNA: TGTGCCAGCAGCTTAGCGGACAGCAGGAGGGAGACCCAGTACTTC.

CDR3 nucleotide sequence: TGCGCCAGCAGAAGGGGGCTGAACCAAGAGACCCAGTACTTC. It codes for CASRRGLNQETQYF. The chain joins TRBV5-1 to TRBJ2-5; 7 bases line up with TRBD1. The CDR3 length is 14 residues. Per the germline V gene, CDR1 is SGHRS and CDR2 is YFSETQ. V shed 5 bases, J shed 0 bases, and the junction held 4 bases outside the gene matches.

The CDR3 loop reads CASRASPTGLKLFF. DNA of the CDR3: TGTGCCAGCAGAGCGTCACCGACAGGACTAAAACTGTTTTTT. The chain uses TRBV2 and TRBJ1-4, with D maybe TRBD1 (6 bases). The CDR3 is made up of 14 amino acids. Trimming pared 6 bases from V and 10 bases from J, leaving 18 bases between. Germline CDR1 is SNHLY and CDR2 is FYNNEI.